The 27 T cell receptor beta chains reported below all come from one sample, sequenced in a study of cytomegalovirus exposure and HLA in healthy donors (dated by TCRdb to 2017 to 2019). The receptor library was made with the immunoSEQ multiplex PCR assay. For the multiplex PCR, a mixture combining 60 forward primers for TCR Vbeta segments and 13 reverse primers for TCR Jbeta segments was used. This is the immuneACCESS table as TCRdb keeps it, with only in-frame sequences that have V and J called. A part of the clones is gone; compared with another copy, unresolved V genes explain less than half, and the rest is unexplained. The sample profile shows over 250,000 clones; 70% to 90% of them were found once. The ten largest clones add up to approximately 4.3% of the sample. The sample consisted of PBMCs. All receptors derive from a man between 40 and 49 years old in good health and CMV-seropositive.

CDR3 DNA: TGTGCCAGCAGTCTCCAGGGAACTAACTATGGCTACACCTTC. Protein sequence: CASSLQGTNYGYTF. V and J are TRBV27 and TRBJ1-2; possible D gene TRBD1, 5 bases. Germline CDR1 is MNHEY and CDR2 is SMNVEV (reference sequence). The CDR3 length is 14 residues. V lost 5 bases and J 0 bases, leaving 10 bases between the germline ends.

J is TRBJ2-3 and V is TRBV10-2; a possible D gene is TRBD2 (6 bases). The CDR3 contains 15 residues. CDR1 and CDR2 from the germline V gene are WSHSY and SAAADI. Deletions cut 4 bases from V and 2 bases from J, with 13 bases between. CDR3 in amino acids: CASSGGWEATDTQYF. DNA of the CDR3: TGCGCCAGCAGTGGAGGGTGGGAGGCCACAGATACGCAGTATTTT.

This clone showed up just a few times. The chain joins TRBV19 to TRBJ1-3; D call uncertain. The CDR3 totals 13 residues. The germline V gene encodes CDR1 LNHDA and CDR2 SQIVND (reference sequence). V was clipped by 5 bases and J by 2 bases, with 7 bases between them. This CDR3 reads CASSSRTGNTIYF. DNA for the CDR3: TGTGCCAGTAGTTCCCGTACTGGAAACACCATATATTTT.

The J gene is TRBJ1-5, the V gene TRBV5-5, with 8 bases that match TRBD1. The ends lost 0 bases at V and 4 bases at J; junction bases unmatched: 6. The CDR3 loop spans 16 amino acids. Germline V CDR1 and CDR2: SGHKS, YYEKEE (reference sequence). CDR3 amino acids: CASSLGTGWGNQPQHF. The CDR3 DNA is TGTGCCAGCAGCTTGGGGACAGGGTGGGGGAATCAGCCCCAGCATTTT.

J is TRBJ2-1 and V is TRBV4-1, with TRBD2 identical over 13 bases. CDR1 MGHRA and CDR2 YSYEKL come from the germline V gene. Losses at the gene ends were 3 bases for V and 4 bases for J; bases not matched to a gene: 0. The CDR3 length is 15 residues. The CDR3 nucleotides are TGCGCCAGCAGCCAGACTAGCGGGAGGTACAATGAGCAGTTCTTC. Residues: CASSQTSGRYNEQFF.

The V and J genes are TRBV29-1 and TRBJ1-2; 8 nucleotides agree with TRBD1. Trimming took 6 bases from V and 2 from J; bases not matched to a gene: 14. The CDR3 sequence is 16 residues long. Germline V gene sequence: CDR1 SQVTM, CDR2 ANQGSEA. The CDR3 loop is CSVTPPRGQENYGYTF. For the CDR3, the DNA is TGCAGCGTCACCCCGCCCCGGGGACAGGAAAACTATGGCTACACCTTC.

The chain uses TRBV7-8 and TRBJ1-1; a possible D gene is TRBD1 (5 bases). CDR1 is SGHVS, CDR2 FQNEAQ, per germline. Deletions cut 6 bases from V and 4 bases from J, with 12 bases between. The CDR3 spans 13 residues. CDR3 sequence (DNA): TGTGCCAGCAGTCTAGGGGTAGCCACTGAAGCTTTCTTT. It encodes CASSLGVATEAFF. Full variable domain (missing parts from reference TRBV7-8 and TRBJ1-1): GAGVSQSPRYKVAKRGQDVALRCDPISGHVSLFWYQQALGQGPEFLTYFQNEAQLDKSGLPSDRFFAERPEGSVSTLKIQRTQQEDSAVYLCASSLGVATEAFFGQGTRLTVV.

CDR3 in amino acids: CASSPQGADAFF. The CDR3 coding sequence is TGTGCCAGCAGTCCTCAGGGGGCGGACGCTTTCTTT. J is TRBJ1-1 and V is TRBV28; 8 bases line up with TRBD1. Germline CDR1 MDHEN, CDR2 SYDVKM. The V and J ends lost 5 bases and 11 bases, in that order; junction bases with no gene match: 7. The CDR3 loop spans 12 amino acids.

The CDR3 bases are TGTGCCAGCACCAACGGCCACGGGAGAAGGACCTACAATGAGCAGTTCTTC. This sequence encodes CASTNGHGRRTYNEQFF. V is TRBV28 and J is TRBJ2-1; the D gene is possibly TRBD2 (6 bases). The germline CDR1 and CDR2 sequences are MDHEN and SYDVKM. The CDR3 is made up of 17 amino acids. V lost 7 bases and J 2 bases, leaving 21 bases between the germline ends.

Turning to this clone: Relative to the germline gene, one junction end is altered; a read error may explain this. In nucleotides, the CDR3 is TGTTCCAGCAGCGTAGCTCCAGCGGGAGGGCCCTACGAGCAGTACTTC. This gives the protein CSSSVAPAGGPYEQYF. The chain employs TRBV9 and TRBJ2-7; 10 bases line up with TRBD2. This CDR3 has 16 amino acids. Germline-derived CDR1 and CDR2 are SGDLS and YYNGEE.

The chain is built from TRBV18 and TRBJ2-5; 7 bases line up with TRBD1. The V gene end was trimmed by 3 bases and the J gene end by 2 bases; junction bases not matched to a gene: 3. This CDR3 is built from 14 residues. From germline, CDR1 is KGHSH and CDR2 LQKENI. CDR3 bases: TGTGCCAGCTCACCGTGGGACAGTCAAGAGACCCAGTACTTC. Translating it yields CASSPWDSQETQYF.

This clone has only a few counts. The V gene is TRBV4-1, the J gene TRBJ1-4; 8 bases match TRBD1. Germline V CDR1 and CDR2: MGHRA, YSYEKL. The CDR3 spans 16 residues. V was pared by 2 bases and J by 7 bases, with 9 bases of the junction left unmatched. The CDR3, as DNA: TGCGCCAGCAGCCAAAGGCCCAGGGGGCGGGTTGAAAAACTGTTTTTT. Residues: CASSQRPRGRVEKLFF.

This clone was seen once. The chain joins TRBV5-1 to TRBJ2-7; 7 bases map to TRBD1. The junction had 8 bases not matched to a gene; V was cut back by 5 bases and J by 0 bases. CDR1 is SGHRS and CDR2 is YFSETQ in the germline V gene. This CDR3 has 15 residues. The DNA for the CDR3 is TGCGCCAGCAGTCCCTTGACAGGGAGCTCCTACGAGCAGTACTTC. It is translated as CASSPLTGSSYEQYF.

V usage is TRBV6-6 and J usage is TRBJ1-6, with a weak D call TRBD1 (6 bases). V was pared by 2 bases and J by 7 bases, with 6 bases between. Germline CDR1 and CDR2: MNHNY and SVGAGI (reference sequence). CDR3 length: 13 amino acids. CDR3 residues: CASSYGTNSPLHF. CDR3 nucleotides: TGTGCCAGCAGTTACGGGACAAATTCACCCCTCCACTTT.

The chain uses TRBV9 and TRBJ1-2; no clear D gene. Trimming stripped 4 bases from V and 10 bases from J, with 23 bases between. Germline CDR1 and CDR2: SGDLS and YYNGEE. The CDR3 runs 15 residues. This CDR3 reads CASSPGGAPSSVYTF. CDR3 DNA: TGTGCCAGCAGCCCAGGAGGAGCCCCGTCTAGTGTCTACACCTTC.

This clone was seen once. The V and J genes are TRBV7-3 and TRBJ1-2; the match to TRBD1 covers 7 bases. CDR1 is SGHTA, CDR2 FQGTGA, per germline. Unmatched junction bases numbered 7, after V lost 4 bases and J lost 8 bases. This CDR3 is 13 amino acids long. The CDR3 DNA follows: TGTGCCAGCAGCTCCACAGGGGTGGGAGGCTACACCTTC. Amino acids: CASSSTGVGGYTF.

The J gene is TRBJ1-2, the V gene TRBV28; D is ambiguous. Germline V lookup: CDR1 MDHEN, CDR2 SYDVKM. V was shortened by 4 bases and J by 2 bases, with 5 bases between the two germline ends. The CDR3 is made up of 12 amino acids. The CDR3 DNA follows: TGTGCCAGCAGTTCCCAGAACTATGGCTACACCTTC. It translates to CASSSQNYGYTF.

V usage is TRBV7-2 and J usage is TRBJ2-2, with unresolved D. CDR1 and CDR2 from the germline V gene are SGHTA and FQGNSA. This CDR3 region has 13 residues. V lost 6 bases, J lost 5 bases, and 10 bases lay in between. In DNA form, the CDR3 reads TGTGCCAGCAGGATAGGAGTTACCGGGGAGCTGTTTTTT. Protein product: CASRIGVTGELFF.

A single count supports this clone. The V call is TRBV19, the J call TRBJ1-5; D unresolved. The V end lost 1 base, the J end lost 4 bases, and 8 bases lay between the germline ends. Germline CDR1 and CDR2: LNHDA and SQIVND (reference sequence). The CDR3 length is 14 residues. CDR3 coding DNA: TGTGCCAGTAGTATAGTACAGAATAATCAGCCCCAGCATTTT. It encodes CASSIVQNNQPQHF.

The V and J genes are TRBV19 and TRBJ2-1; 15 nucleotides align to TRBD2. The J segment lost 12 bases and the V segment lost 5 bases, leaving 14 bases of the junction unmatched. This CDR3 region has 17 residues. From germline, CDR1 is LNHDA and CDR2 SQIVND (reference sequence). In DNA, the CDR3 is TGTGCCAGTAGTTCACGGACTAGCGGGAGGGGGGGTGCCGGGCAGTTCTTC. Protein sequence: CASSSRTSGRGGAGQFF.

The chain employs TRBV7-3 and TRBJ2-3, with 7 bases aligning to TRBD1. The CDR3 spans 14 residues. The V gene end was trimmed by 7 bases and the J gene end by 0 bases; junction bases not matched to a gene: 4. CDR1 and CDR2 from the germline V gene are SGHTA and FQGTGA. The CDR3: CASKPGQSTDTQYF. Here the CDR3 DNA reads TGTGCCAGCAAACCGGGACAGAGCACAGATACGCAGTATTTT.

This clone was picked up one time. J is TRBJ2-1 and V is TRBV25-1, with TRBD2 identical over 8 bases. This CDR3 comprises 17 residues. The V gene end was trimmed by 1 base and the J gene end by 6 bases; junction bases not matched to a gene: 11. The germline V gene encodes CDR1 MGHDK and CDR2 SYGVNS. CDR3 sequence (DNA): TGTGCCAGCAGTGAATTACGCGGGAGGCCTCGTTCCAATGAGCAGTTCTTC. Protein sequence: CASSELRGRPRSNEQFF.

The chain employs TRBV7-2 and TRBJ1-5, with 7 bases aligning to TRBD1. CDR1 is SGHTA and CDR2 is FQGNSA in the germline V gene. The CDR3 is 15 amino acids. With 3 bases clipped from V and 5 bases from J, the junction kept 7 bases outside the gene matches. Here the CDR3 DNA reads TGTGCCAGCAGCTTCGACAGGGAGGTCCATCAGCCCCAGCATTTT. Protein sequence: CASSFDREVHQPQHF.

This clone was picked up a small number of times. The chain couples TRBV4-1 to TRBJ2-7, with 7 bases identical to TRBD1. The CDR3 loop spans 15 amino acids. V was pared by 3 bases and J by 2 bases, with 7 bases of the junction left unmatched. The germline gives CDR1 MGHRA, CDR2 YSYEKL. CDR3 sequence reads: CASSHDRDQAYEQYF. In DNA form, the CDR3 reads TGCGCCAGCAGCCATGACAGGGATCAGGCCTACGAGCAGTACTTC.

This clone was seen just once. V gene TRBV20-1 combines with J gene TRBJ1-2; D ambiguous. This CDR3 is 11 amino acids long. Looked up from germline, CDR1 is DFQATT and CDR2 is SNEGSKA (reference sequence). V lost 1 base and J lost 8, with 8 bases in between. DNA of the CDR3: TGCAGTGCTAGAGGAGCGGGGGGCTACACCTTC. Amino acid sequence: CSARGAGGYTF.

The chain couples TRBV5-1 to TRBJ2-6, with 9 bases that match TRBD2. The junction had 8 bases not matched to a gene; V was cut back by 4 bases and J by 0 bases. This CDR3 spans 18 amino acids. CDR1 and CDR2 (germline): SGHRS, YFSETQ. The CDR3 loop reads CASSPEAGGSSGANVLTF. Written as DNA, the CDR3 is TGCGCCAGCAGCCCGGAGGCGGGGGGGAGCTCTGGGGCCAACGTCCTGACTTTC.

The rearrangement links TRBV30 to TRBJ2-1; D is uncertain. There are 14 residues in the CDR3. The germline V and J ends were trimmed by 2 bases and 3 bases, with 11 bases remaining between them. Germline values: CDR1 GTSNPN, CDR2 SVGIG (reference sequence). The DNA of the CDR3 is TGTGCCTGGAGTAGGCAGGCCAGCTACAATGAGCAGTTCTTC. This sequence encodes CAWSRQASYNEQFF.